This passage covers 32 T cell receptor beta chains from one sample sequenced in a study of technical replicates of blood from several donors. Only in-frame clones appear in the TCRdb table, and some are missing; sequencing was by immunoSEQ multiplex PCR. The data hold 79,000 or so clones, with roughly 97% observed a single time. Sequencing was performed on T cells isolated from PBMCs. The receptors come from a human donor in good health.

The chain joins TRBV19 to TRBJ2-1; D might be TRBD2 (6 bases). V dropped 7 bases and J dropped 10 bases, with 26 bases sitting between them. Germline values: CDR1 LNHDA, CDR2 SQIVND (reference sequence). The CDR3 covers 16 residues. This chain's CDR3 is CASNYKIGSNSREQFF. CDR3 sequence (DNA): TGTGCCAGTAATTATAAAATCGGGAGCAATTCAAGGGAGCAGTTCTTC.

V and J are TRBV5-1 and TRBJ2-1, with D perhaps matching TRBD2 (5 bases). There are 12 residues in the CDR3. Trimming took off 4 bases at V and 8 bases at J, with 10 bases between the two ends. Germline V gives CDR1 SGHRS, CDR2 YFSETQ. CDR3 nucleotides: TGCGCCAGCAGCCAGCTGAGGGATGAGCAGTTCTTC. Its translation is CASSQLRDEQFF.

CDR3 DNA sequence: TGTGCCAGCAGCTTAGGTGGGACAGGGGAGCTGTTTTTT. This translates into CASSLGGTGELFF. The genes are TRBV7-7 and TRBJ2-2; tentative D call: TRBD1 (6 bases). V was pared by 1 base and J by 8 bases, with 8 bases between. Germline V lookup: CDR1 SSHAT, CDR2 FNYEAQ (reference sequence). The CDR3 runs 13 residues. Drawing the rest from reference TRBV7-7 and TRBJ2-2, the complete variable domain is GAGVSQSPRYKVTKRGQDVTLRCDPISSHATLYWYQQALGQGPEFLTYFNYEAQPDKSGLPSDRFSAERPEGSISTLTIQRTEQRDSAMYRCASSLGGTGELFFGEGSRLTVL.

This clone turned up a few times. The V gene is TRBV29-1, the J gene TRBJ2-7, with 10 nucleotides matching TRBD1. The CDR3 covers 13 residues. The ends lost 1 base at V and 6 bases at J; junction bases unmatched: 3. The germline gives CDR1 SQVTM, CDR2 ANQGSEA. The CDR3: CSVEVRQGAEQYF. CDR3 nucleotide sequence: TGCAGCGTTGAAGTCCGACAGGGGGCCGAGCAGTACTTC.

This chain's CDR3 is CASSLSSGTSGYEQYF. The DNA of the CDR3 is TGTGCCAGCAGTTTATCCTCCGGGACTAGCGGCTACGAGCAGTACTTC. The V gene is TRBV28, the J gene TRBJ2-7; 11 nucleotides line up with TRBD2. This CDR3 has 16 amino acids. Germline V lookup: CDR1 MDHEN, CDR2 SYDVKM. The V segment lost 1 base and the J segment 3 bases; nucleotides outside the gene matches: 5.

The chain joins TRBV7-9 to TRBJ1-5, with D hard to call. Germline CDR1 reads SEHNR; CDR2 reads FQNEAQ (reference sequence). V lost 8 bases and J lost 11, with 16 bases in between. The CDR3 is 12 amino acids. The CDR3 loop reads CASARGEETQHF. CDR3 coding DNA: TGTGCCAGCGCCCGTGGGGAGGAGACCCAGCATTTT.

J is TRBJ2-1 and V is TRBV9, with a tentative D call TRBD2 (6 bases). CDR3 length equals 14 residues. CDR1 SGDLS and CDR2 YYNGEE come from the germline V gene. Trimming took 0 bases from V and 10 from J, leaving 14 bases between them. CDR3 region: CASSVVGGGNEQFF. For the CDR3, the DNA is TGTGCCAGCAGCGTAGTTGGAGGAGGGAACGAGCAGTTCTTC.

The CDR3 sequence is CASSPYTWTENEKLFF. CDR3 coding DNA: TGTGCCAGCAGTCCTTATACTTGGACAGAGAATGAAAAACTGTTTTTT. This chain links TRBV27 with TRBJ1-4, with D perhaps matching TRBD1 (6 bases). Germline assignment: CDR1 MNHEY and CDR2 SMNVEV (reference sequence). Trimming removed 5 bases from V and 5 bases from J, with 18 bases in between. CDR3 length: 16 amino acids.

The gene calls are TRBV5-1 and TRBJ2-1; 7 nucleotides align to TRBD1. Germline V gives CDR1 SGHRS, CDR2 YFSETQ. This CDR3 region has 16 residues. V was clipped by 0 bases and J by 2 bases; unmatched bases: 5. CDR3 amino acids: CASSLEGAGAYNEQFF. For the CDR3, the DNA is TGCGCCAGCAGCTTGGAGGGGGCAGGGGCCTACAATGAGCAGTTCTTC.

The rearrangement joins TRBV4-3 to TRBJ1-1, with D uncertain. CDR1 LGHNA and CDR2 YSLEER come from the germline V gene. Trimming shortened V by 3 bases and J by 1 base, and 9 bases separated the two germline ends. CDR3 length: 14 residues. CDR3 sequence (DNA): TGCGCCAGCAGCCACGGGGTACAGAACACTGAAGCTTTCTTT. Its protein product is CASSHGVQNTEAFF.

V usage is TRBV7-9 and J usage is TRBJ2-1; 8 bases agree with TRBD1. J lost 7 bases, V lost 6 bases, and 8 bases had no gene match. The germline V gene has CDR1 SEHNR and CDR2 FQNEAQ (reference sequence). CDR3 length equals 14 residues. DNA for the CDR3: TGTGCCAGCAGTACGGACAGGGATAAGAATGAGCAGTTCTTC. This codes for CASSTDRDKNEQFF.

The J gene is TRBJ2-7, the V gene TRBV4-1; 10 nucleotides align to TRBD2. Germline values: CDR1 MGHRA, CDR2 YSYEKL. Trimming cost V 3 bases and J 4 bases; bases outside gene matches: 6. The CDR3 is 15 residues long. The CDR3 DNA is TGCGCCAGCAGCCAGCAGCGGGAGGGGGGATACGAGCAGTACTTC. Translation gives CASSQQREGGYEQYF.

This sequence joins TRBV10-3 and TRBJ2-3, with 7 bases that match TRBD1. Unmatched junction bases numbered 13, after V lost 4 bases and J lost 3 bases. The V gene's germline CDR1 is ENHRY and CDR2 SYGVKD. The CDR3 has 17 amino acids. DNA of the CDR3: TGTGCCATCAGTGGGATACAGGGGCCCCTGCGGACAGATACGCAGTATTTT. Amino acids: CAISGIQGPLRTDTQYF.

For the CDR3, the DNA is TGTGCCAGCAGCCCCTCGGGACTCCCCCTAGATACGCAGTATTTT. Encoded protein: CASSPSGLPLDTQYF. This rearrangement joins TRBV7-2 to TRBJ2-3; TRBD2 is a possible D gene (6 bases). CDR3 size: 15 residues. Looked up from germline, CDR1 is SGHTA and CDR2 is FQGNSA. V shed 5 bases and J shed 5 bases, with 17 bases lying between them. The variable domain in full, completed from reference TRBV7-2 and TRBJ2-3, reads GAGVSQSPSNKVTEKGKDVELRCDPISGHTALYWYRQSLGQGLEFLIYFQGNSAPDKSGLPSDRFSAERTGGSVSTLTIQRTQQEDSAVYLCASSPSGLPLDTQYFGPGTRLTVL.

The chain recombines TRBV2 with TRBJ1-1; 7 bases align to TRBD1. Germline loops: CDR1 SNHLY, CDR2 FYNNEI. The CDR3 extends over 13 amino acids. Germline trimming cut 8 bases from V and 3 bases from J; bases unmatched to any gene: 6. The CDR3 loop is CASPRQGYTEAFF. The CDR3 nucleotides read TGTGCCAGCCCTCGACAGGGTTACACTGAAGCTTTCTTT.

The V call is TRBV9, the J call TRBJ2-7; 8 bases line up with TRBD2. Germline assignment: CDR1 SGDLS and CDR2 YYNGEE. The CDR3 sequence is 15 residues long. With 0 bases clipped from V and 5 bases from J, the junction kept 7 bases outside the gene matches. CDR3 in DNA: TGTGCCAGCAGCGTAGGAAGCGGGAGCCACAACGAGCAGTACTTC. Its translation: CASSVGSGSHNEQYF.

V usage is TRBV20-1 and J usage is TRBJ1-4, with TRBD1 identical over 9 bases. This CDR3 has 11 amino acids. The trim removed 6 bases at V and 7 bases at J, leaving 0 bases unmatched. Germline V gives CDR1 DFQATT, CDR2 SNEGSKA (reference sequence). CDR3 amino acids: CSAGQGEKLFF. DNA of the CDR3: TGCAGTGCGGGACAGGGTGAAAAACTGTTTTTT.

The CDR3 DNA sequence: TGTGCCTGGAGCTCCGGGACAGGGCTCACCGGGGAGCTGTTTTTT. Its translation: CAWSSGTGLTGELFF. This chain joins TRBV30 and TRBJ2-2; 9 nucleotides line up with TRBD1. The germline V gene encodes CDR1 GTSNPN and CDR2 SVGIG (reference sequence). With V trimmed by 3 bases and J by 4 bases, 6 bases remained unmatched. This CDR3 spans 15 amino acids.

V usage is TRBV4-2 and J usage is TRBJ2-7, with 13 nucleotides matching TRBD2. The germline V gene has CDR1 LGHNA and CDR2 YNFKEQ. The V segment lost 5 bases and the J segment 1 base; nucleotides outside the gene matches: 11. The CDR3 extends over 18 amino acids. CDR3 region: CASSKILGLAGTSYEQYF. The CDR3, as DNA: TGTGCCAGCAGCAAAATCCTGGGACTAGCGGGGACTTCCTACGAGCAGTACTTC.

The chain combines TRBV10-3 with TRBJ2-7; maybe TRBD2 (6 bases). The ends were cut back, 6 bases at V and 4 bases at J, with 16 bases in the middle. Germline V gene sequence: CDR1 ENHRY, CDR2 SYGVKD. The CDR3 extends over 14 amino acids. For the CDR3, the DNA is TGTGCCATCAGAATTAGTGGAGGGGTTTACGAGCAGTACTTC. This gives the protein CAIRISGGVYEQYF.

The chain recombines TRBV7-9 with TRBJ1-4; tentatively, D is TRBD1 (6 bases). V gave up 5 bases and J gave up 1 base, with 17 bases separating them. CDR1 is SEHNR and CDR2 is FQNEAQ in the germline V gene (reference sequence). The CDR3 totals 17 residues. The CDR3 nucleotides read TGTGCCAGCAGCGATACAGGGTTAGTTGGAACTAATGAAAAACTGTTTTTT. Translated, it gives CASSDTGLVGTNEKLFF.

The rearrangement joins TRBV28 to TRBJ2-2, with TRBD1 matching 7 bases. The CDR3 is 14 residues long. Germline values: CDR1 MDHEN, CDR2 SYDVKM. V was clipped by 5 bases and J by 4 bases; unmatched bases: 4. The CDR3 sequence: CASSVAGGTGELFF. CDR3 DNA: TGTGCCAGCAGTGTAGCAGGGGGCACCGGGGAGCTGTTTTTT.

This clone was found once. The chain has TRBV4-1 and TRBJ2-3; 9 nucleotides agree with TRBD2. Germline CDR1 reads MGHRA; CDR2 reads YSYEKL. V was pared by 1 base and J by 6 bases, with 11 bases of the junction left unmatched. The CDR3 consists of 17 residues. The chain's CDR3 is CASSQGIAGDSMDTQYF. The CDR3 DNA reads TGCGCCAGCAGCCAAGGAATAGCGGGAGATTCTATGGATACGCAGTATTTT.

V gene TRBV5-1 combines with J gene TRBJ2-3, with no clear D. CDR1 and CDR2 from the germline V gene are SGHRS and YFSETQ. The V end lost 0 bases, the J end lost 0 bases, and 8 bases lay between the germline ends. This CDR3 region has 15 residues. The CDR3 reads CASSLDGASTDTQYF. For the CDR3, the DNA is TGCGCCAGCAGCTTGGACGGAGCTAGCACAGATACGCAGTATTTT.

The CDR3 region has the DNA TGTGCCAGCAAAGTTAACGGGGGCAATGAGCAGTTCTTC. Its translation: CASKVNGGNEQFF. The chain has TRBV27 and TRBJ2-1; a weak D match, TRBD2 (6 bases). CDR1 and CDR2 from the germline V gene are MNHEY and SMNVEV (reference sequence). Trimming removed 7 bases at V and 6 bases at J, with 13 bases between. This CDR3 spans 13 amino acids.

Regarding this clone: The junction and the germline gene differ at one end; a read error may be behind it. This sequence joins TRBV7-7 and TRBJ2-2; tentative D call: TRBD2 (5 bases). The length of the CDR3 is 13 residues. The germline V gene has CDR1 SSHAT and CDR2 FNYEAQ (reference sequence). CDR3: CASSLGSTGELFF. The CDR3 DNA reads TGTGCTAGCAGCTTGGGGAGCACCGGGGAGCTGTTTTTT. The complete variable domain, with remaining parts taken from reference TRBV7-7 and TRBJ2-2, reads GAGVSQSPRYKVTKRGQDVTLRCDPISSHATLYWYQQALGQGPEFLTYFNYEAQPDKSGLPSDRFSAERPEGSISTLTIQRTEQRDSAMYRCASSLGSTGELFFGEGSRLTVL.

This CDR3 is CASSQHRGGNQPQHF. The CDR3 DNA reads TGTGCCAGTAGTCAACACAGGGGTGGCAATCAGCCCCAGCATTTT. This chain connects TRBV19 to TRBJ1-5; 7 bases match TRBD1. This CDR3 comprises 15 residues. Unmatched junction bases numbered 6, after V lost 5 bases and J lost 2 bases. The germline CDR1 and CDR2 sequences are LNHDA and SQIVND (reference sequence). Drawing the rest from reference TRBV19 and TRBJ1-5, the complete variable domain is DGGITQSPKYLFRKEGQNVTLSCEQNLNHDAMYWYRQDPGQGLRLIYYSQIVNDFQKGDIAEGYSVSREKKESFPLTVTSAQKNPTAFYLCASSQHRGGNQPQHFGDGTRLSIL.

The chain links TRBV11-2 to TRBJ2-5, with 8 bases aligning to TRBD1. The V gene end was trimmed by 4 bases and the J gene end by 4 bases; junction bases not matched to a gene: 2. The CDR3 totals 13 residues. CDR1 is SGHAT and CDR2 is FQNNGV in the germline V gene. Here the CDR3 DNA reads TGTGCCAGCAGCTACAGGGGGACAGAGACCCAGTACTTC. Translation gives CASSYRGTETQYF.

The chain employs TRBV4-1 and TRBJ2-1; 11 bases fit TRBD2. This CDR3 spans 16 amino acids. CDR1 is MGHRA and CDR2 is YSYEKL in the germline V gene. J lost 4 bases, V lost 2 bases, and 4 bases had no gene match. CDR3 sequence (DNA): TGCGCCAGCAGCCAATCGACTAGCGGGAATTACAATGAGCAGTTCTTC. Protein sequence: CASSQSTSGNYNEQFF.

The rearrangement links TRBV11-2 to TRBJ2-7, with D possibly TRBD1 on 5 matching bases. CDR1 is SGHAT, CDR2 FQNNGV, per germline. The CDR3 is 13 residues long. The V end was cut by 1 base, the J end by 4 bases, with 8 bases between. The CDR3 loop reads CASSLGQQYEQYF. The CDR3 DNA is TGTGCCAGCAGCTTAGGACAGCAGTACGAGCAGTACTTC.

The CDR3 loop reads CASRLRQVGYEQYF. CDR3 nucleotide sequence: TGTGCCAGCAGACTACGACAGGTGGGCTACGAGCAGTACTTC. The J gene is TRBJ2-7, the V gene TRBV28; D perhaps matches TRBD1 (6 bases). From germline, CDR1 is MDHEN and CDR2 SYDVKM. CDR3 length equals 14 residues. V was trimmed by 6 bases and J by 3 bases, leaving 15 bases between them.

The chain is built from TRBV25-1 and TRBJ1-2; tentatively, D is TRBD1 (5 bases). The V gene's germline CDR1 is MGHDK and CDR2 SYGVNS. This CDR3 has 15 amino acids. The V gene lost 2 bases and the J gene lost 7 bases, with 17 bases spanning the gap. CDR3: CASSESMGLLTGYTF. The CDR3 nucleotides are TGTGCCAGCAGTGAAAGCATGGGGCTCCTCACTGGCTACACCTTC.